This T cell receptor (beta chain) is drawn from a study of regulatory T cells in long-lasting Graves disease. Time point of the sample: newly diagnosed GD, antithyroid drugs for less than 3 months. The TCR library used RNA extracted from PBMCs. With iRepertoire HTBI primers and Arm-PCR of CDR3 regions, TCR beta libraries were built. TCRdb re-called the multiplex PCR reads through MiXCR, storing one row per CDR3 protein. Of 350,000 to 450,000 distinct CDR3 sequences detected, about 16% appear once; the ten largest clones hold 16%. This clonotype was counted many times. The CDR3 is 14 residues long. J was trimmed by 0 bases and V by 3 bases; bases with no gene match: 5. Germline CDR1 is DFQATT and CDR2 is SNEGSKA (reference sequence). These records were also assigned to another study, of T cells in Graves' hyperthyroidism and ophthalmopathy. That report notes: The model made its ophthalmopathy prediction, and onset followed a median around 6.9 months later.

The gene calls are TRBV20-1 and TRBJ2-7; 7 bases agree with TRBD2. Sequencing was performed on peripheral blood mononuclear cells (PBMCs), taken at new diagnosis, from a patient treated with antithyroid drugs. The receptor's source is a woman younger than 45 with Graves disease. The CDR3 loop reads CSASILAVSYEQYF. CDR3 in DNA: TGCAGTGCTAGTATCCTAGCGGTCTCCTACGAGCAGTACTTC.